This T cell receptor beta chain is drawn from a study of blood T cell repertoires in COVID-19. V gave up 5 bases and J gave up 7 bases, with 7 bases separating them. CDR3 length: 10 amino acids. The germline CDR1 and CDR2 sequences are SGHDT and YYEEEE. This clone was seen a handful of times. Clones were read by immunoSEQ multiplex PCR, and TCRdb kept only the in-frame ones, dropping some. The sample records roughly 160,000 clones, 74% being singletons. The chain recombines TRBV5-6 with TRBJ2-7; D remains unclear. The sample comprised peripheral blood. This TCR was recovered from a woman older than 75 with acute or convalescent COVID-19. In DNA, the CDR3 is TGTGCCAGCAGTTCTACGGAGCAGTACTTC. This gives the protein CASSSTEQYF.